A single sample gave rise to the 6 T cell receptor beta chains below, sequenced in a study of T cells in localized non-small cell lung cancer. Measured with immunoSEQ multiplex PCR; TCRdb has only the in-frame clones, and not every one. This table holds approximately 47,000 clones, roughly 86% found once. The specimen was PBMCs, collected before any cancer treatment. The receptors originated from a man aged 35 to 69 with stage II lung adenocarcinoma.

The chain uses TRBV18 and TRBJ2-2, with 9 nucleotides matching TRBD1. Losses at the gene ends were 0 bases for V and 3 bases for J; bases not matched to a gene: 11. This CDR3 spans 19 amino acids. Germline-derived CDR1 and CDR2 are KGHSH and LQKENI. The CDR3 here is CASSPPLLRDREDTGELFF. In DNA, the CDR3 is TGTGCCAGCTCACCACCTTTATTGAGGGACAGGGAGGACACCGGGGAGCTGTTTTTT.

The chain joins TRBV5-1 to TRBJ1-2; weak D call: TRBD1 (5 bases). The CDR3 covers 16 residues. Trimming took off 0 bases at V and 8 bases at J, with 20 bases between the two ends. Germline values: CDR1 SGHRS, CDR2 YFSETQ. CDR3 coding DNA: TGCGCCAGCAGCTTGGCCGGGGGGTCTCAGGGTATCGGCTACACCTTC. Translated: CASSLAGGSQGIGYTF.

V usage is TRBV5-1 and J usage is TRBJ1-6, with 7 positions matching TRBD1. Germline V gene data show CDR1 as SGHRS and CDR2 as YFSETQ. The length of the CDR3 is 14 residues. The V segment lost 2 bases and the J segment 8 bases; nucleotides outside the gene matches: 4. The CDR3 here is CASSFTGVDSPLHF. DNA for the CDR3: TGCGCCAGCAGCTTCACAGGGGTTGATTCACCCCTCCACTTT.

The chain is built from TRBV30 and TRBJ2-1; 8 bases fit TRBD1. J lost 8 bases, V lost 3 bases, and 9 bases had no gene match. This CDR3 comprises 14 residues. Germline V CDR1 and CDR2: GTSNPN, SVGIG (reference sequence). The CDR3 loop reads CAWSAPETGDEQFF. The CDR3 DNA is TGTGCCTGGAGCGCCCCCGAGACAGGGGATGAGCAGTTCTTC.

The chain uses TRBV28 and TRBJ1-2; TRBD1 is a possible D gene (6 bases). CDR1 and CDR2 from the germline V gene are MDHEN and SYDVKM. The CDR3 is 15 amino acids. Trimming took off 3 bases at V and 1 base at J, with 12 bases between the two ends. The CDR3 spells CASSLGAGNNYGYTF. In nucleotides, the CDR3 is TGTGCCAGCAGTTTGGGGGCAGGGAATAACTATGGCTACACCTTC.

V gene TRBV5-1 combines with J gene TRBJ2-7; D is unresolved. Germline loops: CDR1 SGHRS, CDR2 YFSETQ. The CDR3 spans 16 residues. The ends were cut back, 5 bases at V and 4 bases at J, with 22 bases in the middle. CDR3 sequence (DNA): TGCGCCAGCAGGCAAGACCTTGGTGGGTCCATGTACGAGCAGTACTTC. It is translated as CASRQDLGGSMYEQYF.